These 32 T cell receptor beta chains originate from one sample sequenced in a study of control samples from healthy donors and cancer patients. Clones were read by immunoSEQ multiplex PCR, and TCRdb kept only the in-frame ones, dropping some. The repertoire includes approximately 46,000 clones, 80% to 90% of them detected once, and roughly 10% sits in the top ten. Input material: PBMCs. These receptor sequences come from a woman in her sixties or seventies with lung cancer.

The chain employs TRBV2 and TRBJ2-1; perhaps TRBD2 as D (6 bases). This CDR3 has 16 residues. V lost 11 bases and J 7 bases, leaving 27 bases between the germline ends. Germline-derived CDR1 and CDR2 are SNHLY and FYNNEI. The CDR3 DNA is TGTGCCGACCGGGACTGGGGATCTACGGGGGAAAATGAGCAGTTCTTC. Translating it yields CADRDWGSTGENEQFF.

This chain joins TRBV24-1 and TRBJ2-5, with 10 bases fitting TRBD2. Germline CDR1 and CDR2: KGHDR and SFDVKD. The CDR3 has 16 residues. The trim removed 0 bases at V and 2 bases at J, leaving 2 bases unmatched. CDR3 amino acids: CATSDLRAGGQETQYF. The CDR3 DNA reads TGTGCCACCAGTGATTTGCGAGCGGGAGGGCAAGAGACCCAGTACTTC.

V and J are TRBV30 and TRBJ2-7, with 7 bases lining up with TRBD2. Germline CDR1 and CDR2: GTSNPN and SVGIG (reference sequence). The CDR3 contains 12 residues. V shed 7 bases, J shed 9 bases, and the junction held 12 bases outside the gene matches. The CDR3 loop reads CAYRDYSRAQYF. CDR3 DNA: TGTGCCTACCGGGACTACTCTCGGGCGCAGTACTTC.

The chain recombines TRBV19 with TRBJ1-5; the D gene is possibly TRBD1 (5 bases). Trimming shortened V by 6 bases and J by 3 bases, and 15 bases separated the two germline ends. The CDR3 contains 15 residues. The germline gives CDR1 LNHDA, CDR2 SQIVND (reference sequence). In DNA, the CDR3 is TGTGCCAGTAGCCCCCTGTGGGGGACCAATCAGCCCCAGCATTTT. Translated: CASSPLWGTNQPQHF.

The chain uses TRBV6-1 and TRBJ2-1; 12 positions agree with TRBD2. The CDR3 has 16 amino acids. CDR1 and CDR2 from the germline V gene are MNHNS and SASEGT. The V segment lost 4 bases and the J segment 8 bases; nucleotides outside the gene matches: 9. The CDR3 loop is CASSVGLAGSTDEQFF. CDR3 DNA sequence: TGTGCCAGCAGTGTCGGACTAGCGGGGTCTACAGATGAGCAGTTCTTC.

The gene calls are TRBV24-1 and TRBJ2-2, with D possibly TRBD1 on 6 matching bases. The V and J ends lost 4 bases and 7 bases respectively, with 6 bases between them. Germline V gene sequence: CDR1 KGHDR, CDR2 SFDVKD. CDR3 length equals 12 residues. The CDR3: CATSEGGGELFF. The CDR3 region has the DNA TGTGCCACCAGTGAAGGGGGCGGGGAGCTGTTTTTT.

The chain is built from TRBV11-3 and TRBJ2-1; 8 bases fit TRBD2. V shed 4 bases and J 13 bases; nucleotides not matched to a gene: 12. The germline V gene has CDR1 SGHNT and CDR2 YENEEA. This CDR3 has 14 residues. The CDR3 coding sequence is TGTGCCAGCAGCTCTCTTGAAGAGCGGGAGATACAGTTCTTC. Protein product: CASSSLEEREIQFF.

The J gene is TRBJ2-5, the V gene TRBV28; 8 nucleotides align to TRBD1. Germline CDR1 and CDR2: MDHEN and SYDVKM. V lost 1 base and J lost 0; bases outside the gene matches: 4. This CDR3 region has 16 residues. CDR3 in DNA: TGTGCCAGCAGTTTATACCGGGGACAGGACCAAGAGACCCAGTACTTC. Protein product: CASSLYRGQDQETQYF.

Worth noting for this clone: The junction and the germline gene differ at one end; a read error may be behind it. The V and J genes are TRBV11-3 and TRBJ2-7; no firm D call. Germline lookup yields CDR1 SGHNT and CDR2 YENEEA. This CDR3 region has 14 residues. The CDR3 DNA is TGTGCCAGCACCTTAGGACGGAGCTCCTACGAGCAGTACTTC. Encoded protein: CASTLGRSSYEQYF.

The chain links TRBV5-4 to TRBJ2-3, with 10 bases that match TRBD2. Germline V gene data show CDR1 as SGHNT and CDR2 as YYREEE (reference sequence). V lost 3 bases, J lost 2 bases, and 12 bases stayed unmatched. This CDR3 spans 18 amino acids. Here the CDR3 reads CASSSIPPTSGITDTQYF. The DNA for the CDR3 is TGTGCCAGCAGCTCTATCCCCCCTACTAGCGGGATCACAGATACGCAGTATTTT.

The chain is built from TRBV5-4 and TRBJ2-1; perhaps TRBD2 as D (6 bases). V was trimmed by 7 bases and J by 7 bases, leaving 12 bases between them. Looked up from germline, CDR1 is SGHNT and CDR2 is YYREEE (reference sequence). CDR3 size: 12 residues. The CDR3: CASSQEGNEQFF. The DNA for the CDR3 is TGTGCCAGCTCTCAGGAGGGGAATGAGCAGTTCTTC.

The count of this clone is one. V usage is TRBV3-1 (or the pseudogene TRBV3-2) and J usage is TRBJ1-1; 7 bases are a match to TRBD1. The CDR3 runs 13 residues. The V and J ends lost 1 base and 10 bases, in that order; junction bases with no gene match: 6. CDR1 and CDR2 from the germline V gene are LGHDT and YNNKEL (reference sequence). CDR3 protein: CASSQGDRGTAFF. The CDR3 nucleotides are TGTGCCAGCAGCCAAGGGGACAGAGGGACAGCTTTCTTT.

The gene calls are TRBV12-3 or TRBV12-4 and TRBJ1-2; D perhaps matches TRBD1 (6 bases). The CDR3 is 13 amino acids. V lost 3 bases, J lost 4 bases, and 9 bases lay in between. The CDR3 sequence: CASSFRGSYGYTF. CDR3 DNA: TGTGCCAGCAGTTTCAGGGGTTCCTATGGCTACACCTTC.

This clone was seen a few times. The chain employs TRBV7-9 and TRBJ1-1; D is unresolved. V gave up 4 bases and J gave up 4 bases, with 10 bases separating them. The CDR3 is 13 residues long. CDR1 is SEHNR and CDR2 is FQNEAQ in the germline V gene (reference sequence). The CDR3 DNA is TGTGCCAGCAGCTCGCTAGGGTCCACTGAAGCTTTCTTT. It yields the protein CASSSLGSTEAFF.

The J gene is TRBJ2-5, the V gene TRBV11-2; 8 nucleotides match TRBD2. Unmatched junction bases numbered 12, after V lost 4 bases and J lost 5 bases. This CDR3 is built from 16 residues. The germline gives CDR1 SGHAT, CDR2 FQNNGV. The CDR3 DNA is TGTGCCAGCAGCTCGCCTCTGACGGGAGGGCCGGAGACCCAGTACTTC. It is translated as CASSSPLTGGPETQYF.

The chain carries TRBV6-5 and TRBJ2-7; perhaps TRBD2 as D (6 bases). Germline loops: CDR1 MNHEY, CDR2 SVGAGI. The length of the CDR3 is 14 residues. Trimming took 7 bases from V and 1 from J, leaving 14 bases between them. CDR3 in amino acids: CASTGSGRSYEQYF. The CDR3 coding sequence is TGTGCCAGCACCGGAAGCGGGCGGTCCTACGAGCAGTACTTC.

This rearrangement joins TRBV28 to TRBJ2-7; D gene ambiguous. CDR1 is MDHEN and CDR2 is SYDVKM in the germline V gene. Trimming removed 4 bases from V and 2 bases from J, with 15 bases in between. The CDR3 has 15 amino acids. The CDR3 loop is CASSSHQERTYEQYF. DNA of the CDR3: TGTGCCAGCAGTTCCCATCAGGAGCGTACCTACGAGCAGTACTTC.

DNA of the CDR3: TGTGCCAGCAGTTTGCAGGAGAACCGTGAAGCTTTCTTT. Translation: CASSLQENREAFF. V is TRBV7-6 and J is TRBJ1-1; no firm D call. CDR3 length equals 13 residues. Germline V gene sequence: CDR1 SGHVS, CDR2 FNYEAQ. The V and J ends lost 6 bases and 7 bases respectively, with 15 bases between them.

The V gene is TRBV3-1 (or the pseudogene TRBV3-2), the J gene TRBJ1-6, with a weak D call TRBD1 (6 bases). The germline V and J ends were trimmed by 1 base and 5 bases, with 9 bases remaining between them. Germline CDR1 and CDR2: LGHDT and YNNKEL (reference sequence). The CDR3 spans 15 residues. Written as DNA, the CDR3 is TGTGCCAGCAGCCAAGTTCGGACAGATAATTCACCCCTCCACTTT. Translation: CASSQVRTDNSPLHF.

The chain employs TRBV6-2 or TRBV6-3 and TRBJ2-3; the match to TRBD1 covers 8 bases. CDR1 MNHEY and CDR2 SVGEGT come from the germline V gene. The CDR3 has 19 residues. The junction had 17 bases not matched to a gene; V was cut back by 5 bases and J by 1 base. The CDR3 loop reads CASSTLTTRMDRGTDTQYF. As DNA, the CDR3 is TGTGCCAGCAGTACCCTCACCACAAGAATGGACAGGGGCACAGATACGCAGTATTTT.

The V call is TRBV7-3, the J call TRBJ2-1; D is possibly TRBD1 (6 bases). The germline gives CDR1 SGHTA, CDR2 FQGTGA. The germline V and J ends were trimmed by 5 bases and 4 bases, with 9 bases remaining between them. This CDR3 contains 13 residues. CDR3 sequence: CASSTDRYNEQFF. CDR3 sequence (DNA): TGTGCCAGCAGCACGGACAGATACAATGAGCAGTTCTTC.

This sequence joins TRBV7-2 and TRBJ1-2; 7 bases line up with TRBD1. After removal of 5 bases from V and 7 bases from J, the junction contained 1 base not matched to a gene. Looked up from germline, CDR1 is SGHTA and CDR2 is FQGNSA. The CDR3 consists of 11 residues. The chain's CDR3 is CASSDRVGYTF. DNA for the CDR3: TGTGCCAGCAGCGACAGGGTTGGCTACACCTTC.

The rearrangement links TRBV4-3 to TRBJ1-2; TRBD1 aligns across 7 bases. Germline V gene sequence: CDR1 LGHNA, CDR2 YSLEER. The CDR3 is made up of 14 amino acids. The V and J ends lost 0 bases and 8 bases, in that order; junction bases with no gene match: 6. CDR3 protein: CASSQDTSGGGYTF. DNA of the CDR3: TGCGCCAGCAGCCAAGATACGTCAGGGGGAGGCTACACCTTC.

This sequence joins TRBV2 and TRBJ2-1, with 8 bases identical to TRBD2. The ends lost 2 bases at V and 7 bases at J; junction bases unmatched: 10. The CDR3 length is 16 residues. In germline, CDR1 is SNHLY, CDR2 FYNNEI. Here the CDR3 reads CASSEISGTFSNEQFF. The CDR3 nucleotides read TGTGCCAGCAGTGAAATTAGCGGGACTTTCTCAAATGAGCAGTTCTTC.

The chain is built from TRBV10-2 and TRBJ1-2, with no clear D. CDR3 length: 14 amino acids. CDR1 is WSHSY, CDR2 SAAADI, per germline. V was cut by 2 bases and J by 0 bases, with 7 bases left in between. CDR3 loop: CASSELGPNYGYTF. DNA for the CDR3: TGCGCCAGCAGTGAGCTCGGCCCTAACTATGGCTACACCTTC.

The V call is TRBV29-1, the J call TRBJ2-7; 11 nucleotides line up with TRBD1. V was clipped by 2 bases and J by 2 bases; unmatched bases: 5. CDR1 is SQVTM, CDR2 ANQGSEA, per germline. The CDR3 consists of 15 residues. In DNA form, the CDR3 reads TGCAGCGTTGAAAAGGGACAGGGGGGAACCTACGAGCAGTACTTC. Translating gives CSVEKGQGGTYEQYF.

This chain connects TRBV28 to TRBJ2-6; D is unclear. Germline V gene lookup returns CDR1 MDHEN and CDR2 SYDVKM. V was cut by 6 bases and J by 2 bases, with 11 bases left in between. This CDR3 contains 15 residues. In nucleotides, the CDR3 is TGTGCCAGCAGCTCAGAAGTAGCTGGGGCCAACGTCCTGACTTTC. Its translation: CASSSEVAGANVLTF.

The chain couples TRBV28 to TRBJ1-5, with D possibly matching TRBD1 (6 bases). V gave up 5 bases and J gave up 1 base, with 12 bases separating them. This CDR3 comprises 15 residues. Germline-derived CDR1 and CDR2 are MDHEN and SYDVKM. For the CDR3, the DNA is TGTGCCAGCAGTCCGTGGGGGGCCAGCAATCAGCCCCAGCATTTT. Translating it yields CASSPWGASNQPQHF.

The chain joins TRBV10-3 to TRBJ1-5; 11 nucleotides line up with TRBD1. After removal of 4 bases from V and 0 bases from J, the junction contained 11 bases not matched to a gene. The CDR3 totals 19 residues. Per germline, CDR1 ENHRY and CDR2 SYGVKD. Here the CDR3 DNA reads TGTGCCATCAGTGGATCCTCGGGACAGGGGGATTATAGCAATCAGCCCCAGCATTTT. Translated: CAISGSSGQGDYSNQPQHF.

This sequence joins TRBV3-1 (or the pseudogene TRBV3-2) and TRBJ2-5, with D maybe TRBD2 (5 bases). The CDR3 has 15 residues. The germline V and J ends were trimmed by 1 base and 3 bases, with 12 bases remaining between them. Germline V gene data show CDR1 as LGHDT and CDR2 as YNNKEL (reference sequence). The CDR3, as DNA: TGTGCCAGCAGCCAAGTCGGAGGAACAGAAGAGACCCAGTACTTC. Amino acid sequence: CASSQVGGTEETQYF.

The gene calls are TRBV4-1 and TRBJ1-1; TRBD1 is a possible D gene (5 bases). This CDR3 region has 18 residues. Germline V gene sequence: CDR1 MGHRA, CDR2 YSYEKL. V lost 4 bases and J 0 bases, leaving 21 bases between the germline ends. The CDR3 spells CASSPLGREGGLNTEAFF. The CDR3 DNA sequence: TGCGCCAGCAGCCCCCTCGGCAGGGAAGGCGGGTTGAACACTGAAGCTTTCTTT.

CDR3 coding DNA: TGTGCCAGCAGCTCGGGGGCTTCGAACACCGGGGAGCTGTTTTTT. It specifies CASSSGASNTGELFF. This sequence joins TRBV11-3 and TRBJ2-2, with D perhaps matching TRBD1 or TRBD2 (6 bases each). This CDR3 has 15 residues. Per the germline V gene, CDR1 is SGHNT and CDR2 is YENEEA. The germline V and J ends were trimmed by 4 bases and 0 bases, with 9 bases remaining between them. The full variable domain, rest sourced from reference TRBV11-3 and TRBJ2-2, is EAGVVQSPRYKIIEKKQPVAFWCNPISGHNTLYWYLQNLGQGPELLIRYENEEAVDDSQLPKDRFSAERLKGVDSTLKIQPAELGDSAVYLCASSSGASNTGELFFGEGSRLTVL.